This is a list of T cell receptor beta chains from one sample in a study of cytomegalovirus exposure and HLA in healthy donors. Repertoires were generated with immunoSEQ multiplex PCR, while TCRdb's copy carries only in-frame clones and drops some. Here the sample spans over 120,000 clones, more than 75% being singletons. The sequencing input was PBMCs. The receptors stem from a female donor in good health and CMV-seronegative. The CDR3 runs from the conserved cysteine through the conserved F or W. Fields, in order: CDR3 DNA, CDR3 protein, V gene, D gene, clone size, J gene. D genes are given only for firm matches. Clone size is not always given. Where it is, it says once, few, many or a class for expanded clones.

DNA: TGTGCCAGCAGCGCCACAGGGGACAATCAGCCCCAGCATTTT
CDR3: CASSATGDNQPQHF
V: TRBV9
D: TRBD1
size: few
J: TRBJ1-5

DNA: TGTGCCAGTAGTAGGGCCGGAACCTCTGGAAACACCATATATTTT
CDR3: CASSRAGTSGNTIYF
V: TRBV19
D: -
size: -
J: TRBJ1-3

DNA: TGTGCCAGCAGCGGCCCGGGACTATCCACCGGGGAGCTGTTTTTT
CDR3: CASSGPGLSTGELFF
V: TRBV9
D: TRBD2
size: -
J: TRBJ2-2

DNA: TGTGCCTGGAAAGGGGGCTTAAATGGCTACACCTTC
CDR3: CAWKGGLNGYTF
V: TRBV30
D: TRBD1
size: -
J: TRBJ1-2

DNA: TGTGCCTGGAGTGAAATAGGGGGCGAGCAGTACTTC
CDR3: CAWSEIGGEQYF
V: TRBV30
D: -
size: -
J: TRBJ2-7

DNA: TGTGCCAGCAGTATTGGTCTCGCCAGTCAAGAGACCCAGTACTTC
CDR3: CASSIGLASQETQYF
V: TRBV27
D: -
size: -
J: TRBJ2-5

DNA: TGTGCCATCAGTGAGTCCCGTTCGAACACTGAAGCTTTCTTT
CDR3: CAISESRSNTEAFF
V: TRBV10-3
D: -
size: -
J: TRBJ1-1

DNA: TGTGCCAGCAGCTTTGGGGTTACTAGGTACCAAGAGACCCAGTACTTC
CDR3: CASSFGVTRYQETQYF
V: TRBV7-9
D: -
size: -
J: TRBJ2-5

DNA: TGCGCCAGCAGCCTCCTGCCAGGGGATCGTTGCTATGGCTACACCTTC
CDR3: CASSLLPGDRCYGYTF
V: TRBV23-1
D: -
size: -
J: TRBJ1-2

DNA: TGTGCCAGCAGCCAAGAGCTATCCCCCCTCTACGAGCAGTACTTC
CDR3: CASSQELSPLYEQYF
V: TRBV4-2
D: -
size: -
J: TRBJ2-7

DNA: TGTGCCAGCAGCTCCGGACAGAACTATGGCTACACCTTC
CDR3: CASSSGQNYGYTF
V: TRBV5-6
D: -
size: -
J: TRBJ1-2

DNA: TGTGCCAGCAGTGGGATCGGGACAGAGGGGGAGACCCAGTACTTC
CDR3: CASSGIGTEGETQYF
V: TRBV2
D: TRBD1
size: -
J: TRBJ2-5

DNA: TGTGCCAGCAGTTTATCGGCCGGGGAGCTGTTTTTT
CDR3: CASSLSAGELFF
V: TRBV28
D: -
size: -
J: TRBJ2-2

DNA: TGTGCCAGCTCACCACTTGGATGGGGGGATCTCTCTGGAAACACCATATATTTT
CDR3: CASSPLGWGDLSGNTIYF
V: TRBV18
D: -
size: -
J: TRBJ1-3

DNA: TGTGCCAGCGGGACAACGGGAAACGAGCAGTACTTC
CDR3: CASGTTGNEQYF
V: TRBV6-6
D: -
size: few
J: TRBJ2-7

DNA: TGTGCCAGCAGCCCCTCTTCCACTGAAGCTTTCTTT
CDR3: CASSPSSTEAFF
V: TRBV9
D: -
size: -
J: TRBJ1-1

DNA: TGTGCCAGCAGTGCGACAGGGGGCTCACTCTATGGCTACACCTTC
CDR3: CASSATGGSLYGYTF
V: TRBV6-4
D: TRBD1
size: -
J: TRBJ1-2

DNA: TGTGCCAGCAGCTCCGGACAGGGGGCTGAAAAACTGTTTTTT
CDR3: CASSSGQGAEKLFF
V: TRBV5-6
D: TRBD1
size: -
J: TRBJ1-4

DNA: TGTGCCAGCAGCCCAGGGGGGTACGAGCAGTACTTC
CDR3: CASSPGGYEQYF
V: TRBV6-5
D: -
size: -
J: TRBJ2-7

DNA: TGCGCCAGCAGCGTAAAGCCACAGGGGGGACAACTTGCAACTAATGAAAAACTGTTTTTT
CDR3: CASSVKPQGGQLATNEKLFF
V: TRBV5-1
D: TRBD1
size: -
J: TRBJ1-4

DNA: TGCGCCACAGGGGTAGGCTCCTACAATGAGCAGTTCTTC
CDR3: CATGVGSYNEQFF
V: TRBV5-1
D: -
size: -
J: TRBJ2-1

DNA: TGTGCCAGCAGCCAGACTAGCGGGGGGGCTAGAACAGATACGCAGTATTTT
CDR3: CASSQTSGGARTDTQYF
V: TRBV4-2
D: TRBD2
size: -
J: TRBJ2-3

DNA: TGTGCCAGCAGTGACGGGGGACAGGGGGGTGGGAATGAAAAACTGTTTTTT
CDR3: CASSDGGQGGGNEKLFF
V: TRBV6-1
D: TRBD1
size: -
J: TRBJ1-4

DNA: TGTGCCAGCAGCAGTAGCGGGAGGGCCATTGTTAATGAGCAGTTCTTC
CDR3: CASSSSGRAIVNEQFF
V: TRBV9
D: TRBD2
size: -
J: TRBJ2-1

DNA: TGTGCCTGCGAAACAGGTCTAACTCCCGGGGGAGAAGCTTTCTTT
CDR3: CACETGLTPGGEAFF
V: TRBV30
D: -
size: -
J: TRBJ1-1

DNA: TGTGCCAGCAGCTCAGACAGGGGGCTATACGAGCAGTACTTC
CDR3: CASSSDRGLYEQYF
V: TRBV11-3
D: TRBD1
size: few
J: TRBJ2-7

DNA: TGCGCCAGCAGCTCACTCGGGGGTACCACTGAAGCTTTCTTT
CDR3: CASSSLGGTTEAFF
V: TRBV5-1
D: -
size: -
J: TRBJ1-1

DNA: TGCGCCAGCAGCTTGGAATCCCTAGCAAGACACGAGCAGTACTTC
CDR3: CASSLESLARHEQYF
V: TRBV5-1
D: -
size: once
J: TRBJ2-7

DNA: TGTGCCATTAGCGGGAGAAGGAATGAGCAGTTCTTC
CDR3: CAISGRRNEQFF
V: TRBV6-1
D: TRBD2
size: few
J: TRBJ2-1

DNA: TGCGCCAGCAGCTTGGGACAGTTTGGCCACACCTTC
CDR3: CASSLGQFGHTF
V: TRBV5-1
D: -
size: -
J: TRBJ1-2

DNA: TGTGCCAGCAGCTTAGCATCCCGGAAAAACATTCAGTACTTC
CDR3: CASSLASRKNIQYF
V: TRBV7-8
D: -
size: -
J: TRBJ2-4

DNA: TGCGCCAGCACCCCGGGGGTGGGGAGAAGCTCCTACGAGCAGTACTTC
CDR3: CASTPGVGRSSYEQYF
V: TRBV5-1
D: -
size: -
J: TRBJ2-7

DNA: TGCGCCAGCAGCTTTGGGACAGGGGCCTACGAGCAGTACTTC
CDR3: CASSFGTGAYEQYF
V: TRBV5-1
D: TRBD1
size: -
J: TRBJ2-7

DNA: TGTGCCAGCAGCTCGGCGGGGACGGACTATGGCTACACCTTC
CDR3: CASSSAGTDYGYTF
V: TRBV7-3
D: -
size: -
J: TRBJ1-2

DNA: TGTGCCTGGAGTGTACTCAGACTAGCGGCACAAGAGACCCAGTACTTC
CDR3: CAWSVLRLAAQETQYF
V: TRBV30
D: TRBD2
size: once
J: TRBJ2-5

DNA: TGTGCCAGCAGTGCTCTATTGGGACAGGGTTCCGGGGCCAACGTCCTGACTTTC
CDR3: CASSALLGQGSGANVLTF
V: TRBV2
D: TRBD1
size: few
J: TRBJ2-6

DNA: TGTGCCAGCACCTCCCCCCCGCCTCGGTCTATGCCCTACGAGCAGTACTTC
CDR3: CASTSPPPRSMPYEQYF
V: TRBV25-1
D: -
size: -
J: TRBJ2-7

DNA: TGTGCCAGCATACACCTGAAGGGGAGGGGGGACAATGAGCAGTTCTTC
CDR3: CASIHLKGRGDNEQFF
V: TRBV28
D: -
size: -
J: TRBJ2-1

DNA: TGTGCCAGCACGGGGGGCCTCTACGAGCAGTACTTC
CDR3: CASTGGLYEQYF
V: TRBV2
D: -
size: -
J: TRBJ2-7

DNA: TGCAGCGTGACACCGGGACTAGGCACCAATGAGCAGTTCTTC
CDR3: CSVTPGLGTNEQFF
V: TRBV29-1
D: TRBD2
size: -
J: TRBJ2-1

DNA: TGTGCCAGCAGTTACTCTAGCGGGGGGGAGCAGTTCTTC
CDR3: CASSYSSGGEQFF
V: TRBV13
D: TRBD2
size: -
J: TRBJ2-1

DNA: TGTGCCAGCCTCTTCAGGGGGGAAGCTAACTATGGCTACACCTTC
CDR3: CASLFRGEANYGYTF
V: TRBV28
D: TRBD1
size: -
J: TRBJ1-2

DNA: TGTGCCAGCAGCCAGGTTCGTCCCCGGGATGAGCAGTTCTTC
CDR3: CASSQVRPRDEQFF
V: TRBV14
D: -
size: -
J: TRBJ2-1

DNA: TGCGCCAGCAGTGACCCCGGGACAGGAAGCTCCTACGAGCAGTACTTC
CDR3: CASSDPGTGSSYEQYF
V: TRBV10-2
D: TRBD1
size: few
J: TRBJ2-7

DNA: TGTGCCTGGAGTGTAGGTCGATTAGCGGGAGATCACGAGCAGTACTTC
CDR3: CAWSVGRLAGDHEQYF
V: TRBV30
D: TRBD2
size: -
J: TRBJ2-7

DNA: TGCGCCAGCAGCCCCGGGGACGGTGGAGGGCTTGGCTACACCTTC
CDR3: CASSPGDGGGLGYTF
V: TRBV5-1
D: -
size: -
J: TRBJ1-2